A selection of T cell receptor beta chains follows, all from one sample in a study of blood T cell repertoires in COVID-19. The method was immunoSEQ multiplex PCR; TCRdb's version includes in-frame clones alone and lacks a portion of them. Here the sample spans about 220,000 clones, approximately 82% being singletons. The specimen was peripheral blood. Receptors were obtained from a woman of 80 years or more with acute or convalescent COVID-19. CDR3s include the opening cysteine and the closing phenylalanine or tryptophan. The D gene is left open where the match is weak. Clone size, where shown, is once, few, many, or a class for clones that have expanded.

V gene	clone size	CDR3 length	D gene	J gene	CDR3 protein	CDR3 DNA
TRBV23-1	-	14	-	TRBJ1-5	CASSRKTDKGPQHF	TGCGCCAGCAGTCGTAAAACAGACAAAGGGCCCCAGCATTTT
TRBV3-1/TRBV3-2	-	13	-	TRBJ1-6	CASSPVIRSPLHF	TGTGCCAGCAGCCCCGTAATCAGATCACCCCTCCACTTT
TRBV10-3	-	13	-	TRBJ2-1	CAISTLQGREQFF	TGTGCCATCAGTACCCTACAGGGCCGGGAGCAGTTCTTC
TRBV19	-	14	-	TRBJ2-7	CASSMRARGNEQYF	TGTGCCAGTAGTATGAGAGCGAGGGGGAACGAGCAGTACTTC
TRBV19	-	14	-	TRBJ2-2	CASRRDTSTGELFF	TGTGCCAGTCGCCGGGACACGAGCACCGGGGAGCTGTTTTTT
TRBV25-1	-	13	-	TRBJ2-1	CASSESRGNEQFF	TGTGCCAGCAGTGAATCTAGGGGGAATGAGCAGTTCTTC
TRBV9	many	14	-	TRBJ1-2	CASSPRRGREGYTF	TGTGCCAGCAGCCCCCGAAGGGGGAGAGAAGGCTACACCTTC
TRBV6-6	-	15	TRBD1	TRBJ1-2	CASSLVQGFNYGYTF	TGTGCCAGCAGTTTAGTACAGGGGTTTAACTATGGCTACACCTTC
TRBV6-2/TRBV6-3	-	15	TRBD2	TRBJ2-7	CASSILAGGAYEQYF	TGTGCCAGCAGCATCCTAGCGGGGGGCGCCTACGAGCAGTACTTC
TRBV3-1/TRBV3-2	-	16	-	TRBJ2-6	CASSQVIGRGANVLTF	TGTGCCAGCAGCCAAGTTATTGGGAGAGGGGCCAACGTCCTGACTTTC
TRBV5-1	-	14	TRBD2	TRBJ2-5	CASKGTSGQETQYF	TGCGCCAGCAAGGGGACTAGCGGCCAAGAGACCCAGTACTTC
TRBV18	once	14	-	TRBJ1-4	CASSPTGVGEKLFF	TGTGCCAGCTCACCGACGGGGGTTGGCGAAAAACTGTTTTTT
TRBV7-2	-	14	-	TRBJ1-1	CASSFRPRDTEAFF	TGTGCCAGCAGCTTTCGTCCCAGGGACACTGAAGCTTTCTTT
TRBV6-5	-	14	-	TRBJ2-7	CASTRRDISYEQYF	TGTGCCAGCACCCGTCGGGACATCTCCTACGAGCAGTACTTC
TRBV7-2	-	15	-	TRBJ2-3	CASSFYTGRADTQYF	TGTGCCAGCAGCTTTTATACCGGGCGGGCAGATACGCAGTATTTT
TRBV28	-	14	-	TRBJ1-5	CASSLLSSNQPQHF	TGTGCCAGCAGTTTGCTCAGTAGCAATCAGCCCCAGCATTTT